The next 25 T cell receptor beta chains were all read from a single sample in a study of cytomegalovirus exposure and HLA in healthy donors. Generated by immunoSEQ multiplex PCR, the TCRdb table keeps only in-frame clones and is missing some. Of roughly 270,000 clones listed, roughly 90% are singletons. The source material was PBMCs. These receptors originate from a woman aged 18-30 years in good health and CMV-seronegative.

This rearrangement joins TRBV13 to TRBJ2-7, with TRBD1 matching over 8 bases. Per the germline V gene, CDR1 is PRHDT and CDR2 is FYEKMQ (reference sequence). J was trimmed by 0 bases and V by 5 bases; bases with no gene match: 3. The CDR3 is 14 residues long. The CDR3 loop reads CASSPGTGSYEQYF. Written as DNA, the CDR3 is TGTGCCAGCAGCCCAGGGACAGGCTCCTACGAGCAGTACTTC. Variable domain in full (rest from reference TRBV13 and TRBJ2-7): AAGVIQSPRHLIKEKRETATLKCYPIPRHDTVYWYQQGPGQDPQFLISFYEKMQSDKGSIPDRFSAQQFSDYHSELNMSSLELGDSALYFCASSPGTGSYEQYFGPGTRLTVT.

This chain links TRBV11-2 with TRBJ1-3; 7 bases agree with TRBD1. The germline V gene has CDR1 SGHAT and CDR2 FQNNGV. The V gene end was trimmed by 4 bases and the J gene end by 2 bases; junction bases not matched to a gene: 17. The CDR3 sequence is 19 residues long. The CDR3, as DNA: TGTGCCAGCAGCTCTCCTACCGGATTGACAGGGTTTGCTGGAAACACCATATATTTT. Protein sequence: CASSSPTGLTGFAGNTIYF.

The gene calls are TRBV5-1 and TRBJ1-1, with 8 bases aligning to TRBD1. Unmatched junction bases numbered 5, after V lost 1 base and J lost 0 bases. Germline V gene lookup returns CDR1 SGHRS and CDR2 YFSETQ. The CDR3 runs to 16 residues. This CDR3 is CASSLQPGGLNTEAFF. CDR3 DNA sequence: TGCGCCAGCAGCTTGCAACCAGGGGGCCTGAACACTGAAGCTTTCTTT.

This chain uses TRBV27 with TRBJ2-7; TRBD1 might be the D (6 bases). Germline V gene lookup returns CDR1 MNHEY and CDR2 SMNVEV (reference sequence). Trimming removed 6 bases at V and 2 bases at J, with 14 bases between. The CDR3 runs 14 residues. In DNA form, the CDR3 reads TGTGCCAGCAGCCCTCGGGACATTACCTACGAGCAGTACTTC. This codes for CASSPRDITYEQYF.

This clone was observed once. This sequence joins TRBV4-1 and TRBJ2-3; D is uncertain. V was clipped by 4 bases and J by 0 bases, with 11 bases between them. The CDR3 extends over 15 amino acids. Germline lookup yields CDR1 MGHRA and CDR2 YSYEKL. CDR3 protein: CASSLSALSTDTQYF. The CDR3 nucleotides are TGCGCCAGCAGCCTCAGTGCCCTTAGCACAGATACGCAGTATTTT.

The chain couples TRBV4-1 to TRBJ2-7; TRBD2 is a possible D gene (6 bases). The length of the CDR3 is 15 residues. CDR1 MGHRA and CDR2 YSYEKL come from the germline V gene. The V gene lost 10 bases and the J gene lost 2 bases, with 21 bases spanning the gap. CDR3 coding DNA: TGCGCCACAAAGATAGAGGCGGGAAGTACCTACGAGCAGTACTTC. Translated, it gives CATKIEAGSTYEQYF.

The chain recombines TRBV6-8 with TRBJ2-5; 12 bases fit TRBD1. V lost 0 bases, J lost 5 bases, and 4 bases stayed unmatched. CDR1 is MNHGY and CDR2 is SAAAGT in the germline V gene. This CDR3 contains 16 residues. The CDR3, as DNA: TGTGCCAGCAGTTACTCGACGGGACAGGGGGCCGAGACCCAGTACTTC. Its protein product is CASSYSTGQGAETQYF.

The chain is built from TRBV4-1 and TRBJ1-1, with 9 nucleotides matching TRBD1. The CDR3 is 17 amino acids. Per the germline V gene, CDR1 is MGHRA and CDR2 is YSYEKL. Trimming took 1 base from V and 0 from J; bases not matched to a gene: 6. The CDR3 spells CASSQGTGAKMNTEAFF. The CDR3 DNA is TGCGCCAGCAGCCAAGGGACAGGGGCGAAAATGAACACTGAAGCTTTCTTT.

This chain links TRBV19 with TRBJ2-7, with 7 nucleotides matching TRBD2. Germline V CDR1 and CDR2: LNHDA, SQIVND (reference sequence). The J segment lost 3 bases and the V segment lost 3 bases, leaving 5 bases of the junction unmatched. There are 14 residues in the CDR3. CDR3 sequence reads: CASSMGGRGYEQYF. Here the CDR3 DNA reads TGTGCCAGTAGTATGGGCGGGAGAGGCTACGAGCAGTACTTC.

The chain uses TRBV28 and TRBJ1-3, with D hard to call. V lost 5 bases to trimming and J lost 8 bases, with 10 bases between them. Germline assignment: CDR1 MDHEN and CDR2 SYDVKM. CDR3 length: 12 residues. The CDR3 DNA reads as TGTGCCAGCAGTCCCCGCAGCGACACCATATATTTT. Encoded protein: CASSPRSDTIYF.

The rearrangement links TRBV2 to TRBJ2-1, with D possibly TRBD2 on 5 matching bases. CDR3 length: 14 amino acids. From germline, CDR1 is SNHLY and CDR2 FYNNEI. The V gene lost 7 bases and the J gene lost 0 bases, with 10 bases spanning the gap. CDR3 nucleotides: TGTGCCAGCATATCGGGAACCTCCTACAATGAGCAGTTCTTC. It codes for CASISGTSYNEQFF.

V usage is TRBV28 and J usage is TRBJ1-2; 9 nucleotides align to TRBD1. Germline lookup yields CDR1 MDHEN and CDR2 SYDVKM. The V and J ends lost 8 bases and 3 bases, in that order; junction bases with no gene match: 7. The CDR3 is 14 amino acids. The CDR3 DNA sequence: TGTGCCAGCGGATCACAGGGGGCGGACTATGGCTACACCTTC. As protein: CASGSQGADYGYTF.

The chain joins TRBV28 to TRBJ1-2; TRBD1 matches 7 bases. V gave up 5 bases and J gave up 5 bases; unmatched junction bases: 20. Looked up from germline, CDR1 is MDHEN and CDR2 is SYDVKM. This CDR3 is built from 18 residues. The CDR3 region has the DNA TGTGCCAGCAGTCTCTCAATTGGACAGGCTTCAGGAGTTTATGGCTACACCTTC. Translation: CASSLSIGQASGVYGYTF.

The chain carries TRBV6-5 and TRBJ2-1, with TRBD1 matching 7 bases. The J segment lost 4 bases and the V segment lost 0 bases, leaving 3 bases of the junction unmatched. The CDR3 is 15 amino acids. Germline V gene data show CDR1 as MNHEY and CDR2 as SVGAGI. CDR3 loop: CASSYSRDSYNEQFF. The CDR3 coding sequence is TGTGCCAGCAGTTACTCAAGGGACAGTTACAATGAGCAGTTCTTC.

CDR3 protein: CASSPGTGGAQNIQYF. The CDR3 DNA sequence: TGCGCCAGCAGCCCAGGGACAGGGGGCGCCCAAAACATTCAGTACTTC. The chain combines TRBV5-1 with TRBJ2-4, with TRBD1 matching 12 bases. The CDR3 has 16 amino acids. V was pared by 4 bases and J by 5 bases, with 7 bases of the junction left unmatched. The germline CDR1 and CDR2 sequences are SGHRS and YFSETQ.

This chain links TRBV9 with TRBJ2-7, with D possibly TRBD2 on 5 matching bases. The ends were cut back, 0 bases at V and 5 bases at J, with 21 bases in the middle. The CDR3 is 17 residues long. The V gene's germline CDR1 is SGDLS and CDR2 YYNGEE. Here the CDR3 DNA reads TGTGCCAGCAGCGTAGTGGTGGCGCTAGGAGGTTGCGACGAGCAGTACTTC. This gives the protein CASSVVVALGGCDEQYF.

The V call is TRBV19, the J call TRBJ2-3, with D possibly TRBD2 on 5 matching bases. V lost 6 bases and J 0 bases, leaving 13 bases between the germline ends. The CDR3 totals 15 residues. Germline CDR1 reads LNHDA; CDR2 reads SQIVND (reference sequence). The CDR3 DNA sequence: TGTGCCAGTAGGGGATTCGGGGAAAGCACAGATACGCAGTATTTT. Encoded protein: CASRGFGESTDTQYF.

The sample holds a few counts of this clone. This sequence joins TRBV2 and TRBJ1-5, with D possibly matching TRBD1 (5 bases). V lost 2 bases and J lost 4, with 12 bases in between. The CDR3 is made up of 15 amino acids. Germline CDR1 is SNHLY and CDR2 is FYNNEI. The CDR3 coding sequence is TGTGCCAGCAGTGAATCCCTGGCAGGGAATCAGCCCCAGCATTTT. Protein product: CASSESLAGNQPQHF.

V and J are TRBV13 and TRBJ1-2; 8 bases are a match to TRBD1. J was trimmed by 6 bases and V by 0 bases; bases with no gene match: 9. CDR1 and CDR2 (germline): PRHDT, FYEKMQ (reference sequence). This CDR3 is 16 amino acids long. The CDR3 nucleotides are TGTGCCAGCAGCTTAGGTCTTTCAGGGGGCAAGGATGGCTACACCTTC. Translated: CASSLGLSGGKDGYTF. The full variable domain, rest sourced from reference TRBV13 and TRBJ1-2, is AAGVIQSPRHLIKEKRETATLKCYPIPRHDTVYWYQQGPGQDPQFLISFYEKMQSDKGSIPDRFSAQQFSDYHSELNMSSLELGDSALYFCASSLGLSGGKDGYTFGSGTRLTVV.

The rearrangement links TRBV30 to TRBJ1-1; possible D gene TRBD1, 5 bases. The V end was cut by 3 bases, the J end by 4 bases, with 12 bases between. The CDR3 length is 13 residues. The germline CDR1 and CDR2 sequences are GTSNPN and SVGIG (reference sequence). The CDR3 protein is CAWRITGGTEAFF. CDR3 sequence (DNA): TGTGCCTGGAGGATAACAGGTGGCACTGAAGCTTTCTTT.

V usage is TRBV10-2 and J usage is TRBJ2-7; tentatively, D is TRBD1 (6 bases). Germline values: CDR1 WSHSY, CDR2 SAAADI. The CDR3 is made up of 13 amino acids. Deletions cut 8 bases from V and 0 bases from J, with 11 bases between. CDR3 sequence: CASVVDSSYEQYF. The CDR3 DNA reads TGCGCCAGCGTGGTGGACAGCTCCTACGAGCAGTACTTC.

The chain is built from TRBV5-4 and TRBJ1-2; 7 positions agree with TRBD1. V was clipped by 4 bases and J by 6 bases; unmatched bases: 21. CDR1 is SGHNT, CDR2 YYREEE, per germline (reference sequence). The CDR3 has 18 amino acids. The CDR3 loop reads CASSQGWDSVNQADGYTF. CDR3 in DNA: TGTGCCAGCAGCCAGGGGTGGGACAGCGTCAACCAAGCAGATGGCTACACCTTC.

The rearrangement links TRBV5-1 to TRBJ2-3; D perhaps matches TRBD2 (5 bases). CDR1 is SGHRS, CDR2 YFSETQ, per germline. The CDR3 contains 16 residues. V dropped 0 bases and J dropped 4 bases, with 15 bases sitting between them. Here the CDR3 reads CASSLAELVRADTQYF. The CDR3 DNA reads TGCGCCAGCAGCTTGGCCGAACTAGTCCGGGCAGATACGCAGTATTTT.

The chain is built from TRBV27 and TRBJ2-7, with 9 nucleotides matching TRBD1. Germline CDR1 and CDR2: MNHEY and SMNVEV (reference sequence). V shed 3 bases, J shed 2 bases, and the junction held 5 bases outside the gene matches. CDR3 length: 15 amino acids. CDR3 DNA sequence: TGTGCCAGCAGTTTTAGGGACAGGGCCCCCTACGAGCAGTACTTC. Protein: CASSFRDRAPYEQYF.

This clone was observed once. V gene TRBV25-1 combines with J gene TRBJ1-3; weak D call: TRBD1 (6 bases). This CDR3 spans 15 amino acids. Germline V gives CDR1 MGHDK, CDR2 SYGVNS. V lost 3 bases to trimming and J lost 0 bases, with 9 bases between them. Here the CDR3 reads CASSDRTDSGNTIYF. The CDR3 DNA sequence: TGTGCCAGCAGTGATAGGACAGACTCTGGAAACACCATATATTTT.